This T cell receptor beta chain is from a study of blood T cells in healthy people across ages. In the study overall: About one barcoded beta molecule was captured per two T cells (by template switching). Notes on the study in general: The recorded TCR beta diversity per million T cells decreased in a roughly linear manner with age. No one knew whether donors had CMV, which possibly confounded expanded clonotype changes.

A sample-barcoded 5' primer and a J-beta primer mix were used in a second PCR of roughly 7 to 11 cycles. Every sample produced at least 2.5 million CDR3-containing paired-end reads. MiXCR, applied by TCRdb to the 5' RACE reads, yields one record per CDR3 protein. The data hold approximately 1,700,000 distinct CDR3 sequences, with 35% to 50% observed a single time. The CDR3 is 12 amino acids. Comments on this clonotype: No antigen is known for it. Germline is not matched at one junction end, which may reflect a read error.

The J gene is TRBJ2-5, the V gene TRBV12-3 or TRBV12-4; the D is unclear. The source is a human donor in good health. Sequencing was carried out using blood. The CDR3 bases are TGTGCCAGCAGTCCTAGGCCGGAGACCCTGTACTTC. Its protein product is CASSPRPETLYF.